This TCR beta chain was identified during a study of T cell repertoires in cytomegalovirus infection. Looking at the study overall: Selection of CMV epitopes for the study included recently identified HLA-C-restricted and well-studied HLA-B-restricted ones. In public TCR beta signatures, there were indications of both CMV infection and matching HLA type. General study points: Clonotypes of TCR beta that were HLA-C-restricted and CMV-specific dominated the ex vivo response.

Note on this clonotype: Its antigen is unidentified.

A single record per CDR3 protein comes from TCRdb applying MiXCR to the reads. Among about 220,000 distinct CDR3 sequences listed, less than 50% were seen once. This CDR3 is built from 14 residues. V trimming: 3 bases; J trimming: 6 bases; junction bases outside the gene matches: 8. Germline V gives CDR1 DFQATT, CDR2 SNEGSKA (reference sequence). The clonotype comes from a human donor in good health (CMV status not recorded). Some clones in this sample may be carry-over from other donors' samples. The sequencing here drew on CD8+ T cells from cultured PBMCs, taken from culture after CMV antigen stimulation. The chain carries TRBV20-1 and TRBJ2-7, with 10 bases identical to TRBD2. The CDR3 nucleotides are TGCAGTGCTAGGGAACTAGCGGGGAGCCCCGAGCAGTACTTC. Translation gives CSARELAGSPEQYF.